The 10 T cell receptor beta chains in this list originate from one sample, sequenced in a study of T-cell reconstitution after alpha-beta-depleted transplantation in children. It was with unique molecular identifiers that the TCRbeta library was prepared. Via MiXCR, TCRdb re-called the PCR reads, giving one row per CDR3 protein. The sample holds 450,000 to 700,000 distinct CDR3 sequences; approximately 30% are singletons and the top ten take about 35%. The sample here was PBMCs, taken before TCRalphabeta/CD19-depleted stem cell transplant. Receptors originate from a boy under three years old with Wiskott-Aldrich syndrome, due to receive a stem cell transplant.

This clonotype was observed a few times. Here the CDR3 reads CASSLAPGQGVSGANVLTF. CDR3 coding DNA: TGCGCCAGCAGCCTCGCTCCGGGACAGGGGGTCTCTGGGGCCAACGTCCTGACTTTC. This chain links TRBV5-1 with TRBJ2-6; the match to TRBD1 covers 11 bases. Germline V lookup: CDR1 SGHRS, CDR2 YFSETQ. V gave up 4 bases and J gave up 0 bases; unmatched junction bases: 9. CDR3 length: 19 residues. The full variable domain, rest sourced from reference TRBV5-1 and TRBJ2-6, is KAGVTQTPRYLIKTRGQQVTLSCSPISGHRSVSWYQQTPGQGLQFLFEYFSETQRNKGNFPGRFSGRQFSNSRSEMNVSTLELGDSALYLCASSLAPGQGVSGANVLTFGAGSRLTVL.

The CDR3 loop is CASSQDPQETQYF. CDR3 DNA: TGCGCCAGCAGCCAAGATCCGCAAGAGACCCAGTACTTC. The chain uses TRBV4-1 and TRBJ2-5; D uncertain. CDR3 size: 13 residues. V lost 0 bases and J 2 bases, leaving 4 bases between the germline ends. From germline, CDR1 is MGHRA and CDR2 YSYEKL.

The chain uses TRBV9 and TRBJ1-2; D is unresolved. V lost 0 bases and J 3 bases, leaving 6 bases between the germline ends. Germline CDR1 and CDR2: SGDLS and YYNGEE. CDR3 length: 13 amino acids. In DNA, the CDR3 is TGTGCCAGCAGCGTAGGGTCAGACTATGGCTACACCTTC. This sequence encodes CASSVGSDYGYTF.

This chain links TRBV27 with TRBJ2-2; 13 bases map to TRBD2. CDR3 size: 14 residues. J lost 5 bases, V lost 10 bases, and 4 bases had no gene match. CDR1 is MNHEY, CDR2 SMNVEV, per germline (reference sequence). The CDR3: CATRGLAGTGELFF. For the CDR3, the DNA is TGTGCCACCCGGGGACTAGCGGGAACCGGGGAGCTGTTTTTT.

This clonotype occurred a few times. The J gene is TRBJ2-7, the V gene TRBV29-1; D gene unclear. Trimming pared 2 bases from V and 4 bases from J, leaving 6 bases between. The CDR3 loop spans 11 amino acids. CDR1 is SQVTM, CDR2 ANQGSEA, per germline. Here the CDR3 reads CSVEHEYEQYF. CDR3 DNA sequence: TGCAGCGTTGAACACGAATACGAGCAGTACTTC.

This clonotype appeared a few times. The chain is built from TRBV5-1 and TRBJ1-2, with 9 bases that match TRBD1. With 4 bases clipped from V and 7 bases from J, the junction kept 5 bases outside the gene matches. Germline CDR1 SGHRS, CDR2 YFSETQ. The CDR3 contains 13 residues. The CDR3 DNA sequence: TGCGCCAGCAGCACCGGGACAGGGTTTGGCTACACCTTC. This translates into CASSTGTGFGYTF.

This clonotype came up a few times. The V call is TRBV7-9, the J call TRBJ2-2, with 9 nucleotides matching TRBD1. The trim removed 5 bases at V and 1 base at J, leaving 5 bases unmatched. Germline CDR1 is SEHNR and CDR2 is FQNEAQ (reference sequence). The CDR3 spans 16 residues. Here the CDR3 DNA reads TGTGCCAGCAGCCCTAGGGGACAGGGGAACACCGGGGAGCTGTTTTTT. Amino acid sequence: CASSPRGQGNTGELFF.

The CDR3 DNA sequence: TGTGCCACCAGCCTCGACAGTACCTCCTACGAGCAGTACTTC. The encoded protein is CATSLDSTSYEQYF. The V call is TRBV10-3, the J call TRBJ2-7; possible D gene TRBD1, 5 bases. V dropped 10 bases and J dropped 0 bases, with 16 bases sitting between them. The CDR3 spans 14 residues. Germline CDR1 and CDR2: ENHRY and SYGVKD.

The chain recombines TRBV12-3 or TRBV12-4 with TRBJ1-2; 7 bases align to TRBD1. V shed 6 bases and J 4 bases; nucleotides not matched to a gene: 14. The CDR3 consists of 16 residues. The CDR3 DNA reads TGTGCCAGCAGACGTGACAGGGTTTTGATGGGCTATGGCTACACCTTC. This translates into CASRRDRVLMGYGYTF.

The table lists this clonotype with a few counts. This chain joins TRBV20-1 and TRBJ2-1; D is tentatively TRBD1 or TRBD2 (6 bases each). The V end was cut by 5 bases, the J end by 5 bases, with 19 bases between. The V gene's germline CDR1 is DFQATT and CDR2 SNEGSKA (reference sequence). There are 15 residues in the CDR3. The chain's CDR3 is CSARPLGGYNNEQFF. Written as DNA, the CDR3 is TGCAGTGCTCGACCTCTAGGGGGGTATAACAATGAGCAGTTCTTC.